This is a list of T cell receptor beta chains from one sample in a study of early T cells in non-severe SARS-CoV-2 infection. TCRdb redid the calling of the 5' RACE reads with MiXCR, one entry per CDR3 protein. The sample lists around 78,000 distinct CDR3 sequences, around an eighth occurring once. Sequenced sample: whole blood. The receptors here all came from an adult who was a healthcare worker with PCR-confirmed SARS-CoV-2 infection or an uninfected control (not recorded which). CDR3s include the opening cysteine and the closing phenylalanine or tryptophan. For some rows the clone size is stated as once, few or many, or as a class when expanded; others skip it.

J,size,V,CDR3
TRBJ2-1,few,TRBV7-9,CASSLVVAGVSVEQFF
TRBJ2-7,few,TRBV6-2/TRBV6-3,CASSYSSVYEQYF
TRBJ1-5,.,TRBV19,CASSRTGGANQPQHF
TRBJ2-5,few,TRBV27,CASSTSEETQYF
TRBJ2-4,many,TRBV6-6,CATTDGLPNIQYF
TRBJ2-2,few,TRBV7-3,CASSSQSGGIAGELFF
TRBJ1-5,.,TRBV4-1,CASSQVAWDSDQPQHF
TRBJ2-2,.,TRBV5-1,CASSSGLQGSPAGELFF
TRBJ2-7,many,TRBV29-1,CSVEGGGGPYEQYF
TRBJ2-7,many,TRBV11-2,CASSQAGRSYEQYF
TRBJ2-2,many,TRBV11-3,CASSSRSGRILGTGELFF
TRBJ2-7,few,TRBV6-5,CASSLAGSDEQYF
TRBJ2-3,.,TRBV18,CASSPPGGADTQYF
TRBJ1-1,many,TRBV7-9,CASSLGQRTTEAFF
TRBJ1-5,.,TRBV15,CATSRDSFNQPQHF
TRBJ2-1,many,TRBV20-1,CSARGTALAGVGDEQFF
TRBJ2-7,.,TRBV12-3/TRBV12-4,CASSLGVNSYEQYF
TRBJ2-5,.,TRBV20-1,CSARVTDNQETQYF
TRBJ2-6,few,TRBV4-1,CASSQGHSAGANVLTF
TRBJ2-1,many,TRBV20-1,CSAKNSGGYNEQFF
TRBJ2-7,.,TRBV19,CASSGANGISYEQYF
TRBJ1-6,.,TRBV9,CASSESGRNSPLHF
TRBJ1-6,many,TRBV7-9,CASSSGVAVNSPLHF
TRBJ1-1,.,TRBV6-1,CASSPPRGLYTEAFF
TRBJ2-1,few,TRBV6-6,CASSLTGGLVVDEQFF
TRBJ1-1,many,TRBV4-1,CASSQGFRTNTEAFF
TRBJ2-5,.,TRBV7-2,CASSPTGGVGETQYF
TRBJ2-7,.,TRBV7-9,CASSSAGQGSYEQYF
TRBJ2-3,.,TRBV18,CASSNTPDTQYF
TRBJ2-5,many,TRBV2,CASHRDRGRETQYF
TRBJ1-2,few,TRBV19,CASSMGINYGYTF
TRBJ1-2,few,TRBV6-5,CASSYDSRGNGYTF
TRBJ2-2,.,TRBV19,CASSRGVRTGELFF
TRBJ1-2,few,TRBV6-5,CASSGGLKGNRDGYTF
TRBJ2-7,few,TRBV19,CASSIGASEQYF
TRBJ1-1,few,TRBV29-1,CSYRLTEAFF
TRBJ2-3,few,TRBV7-3,CASSLALEGPGADTQYF
TRBJ1-1,many,TRBV7-9,CASTITPAGPEAFF
TRBJ1-2,few,TRBV5-1,CASSDAFWDGGADYGYTF
TRBJ2-5,few,TRBV11-2,CASSWTSQETQYF
TRBJ1-1,.,TRBV29-1,CSVGGAGGANTEAFF
TRBJ2-7,many,TRBV2,CASSEMDEQYF
TRBJ2-6,.,TRBV29-1,CSVPSRGPSSGANVLTF
TRBJ1-2,many,TRBV6-1,CASSEIQGYGYTF
TRBJ2-7,few,TRBV20-1,CSARETGNAYEQYF
TRBJ2-1,many,TRBV7-9,CASSSGAGVSNEQFF
TRBJ2-7,.,TRBV15,CATSRDLGRGYEQYF
TRBJ1-6,.,TRBV9,CASSASDRAFSPLHF
TRBJ2-3,few,TRBV19,CASSIGGSSDTQYF
TRBJ2-3,few,TRBV11-3,CASRGGGSADTQYF
TRBJ1-6,.,TRBV7-3,CASSSQSNSPLHF
TRBJ2-1,once,TRBV12-3/TRBV12-4,CASSRASGMWRYNEQFF
TRBJ1-2,.,TRBV20-1,CSASRQASNYGYTF
TRBJ2-1,many,TRBV7-3,CASSLKFGGFNEQFF
TRBJ2-7,many,TRBV27,CASSSGHSRYEQYF
TRBJ1-1,many,TRBV18,CASSRELNTEAFF
TRBJ2-1,.,TRBV29-1,CSASGTSGKVNEQFF
TRBJ1-1,.,TRBV4-1,CASSGLSSAAFF
TRBJ1-2,many,TRBV7-2,CASSSGFSGYTF